This passage covers 30 T cell receptor beta chains from one sample sequenced in a study of CD8+ T cells in alopecia areata. Indicated treatment: oral pan-JAK inhibitor, 5-10 mg twice daily. In each case, RNA was isolated and then reverse transcribed into cDNA as the sequencing template. The repertoire was sequenced with immunoSEQ multiplex PCR; TCRdb's copy has only in-frame clones and lacks some. The table has some 150,000 clones, 50% to 75% seen once. The input for sequencing was CD4+ T cells sorted from blood, taken at approximately week 56, from a patient treated with tofacitinib. The receptors were sampled from a human donor with alopecia areata.

This clone was detected a few times. This chain joins TRBV5-1 and TRBJ1-2, with D uncertain. CDR3 length equals 15 residues. Trimming stripped 4 bases from V and 0 bases from J, with 13 bases between. Germline CDR1 SGHRS, CDR2 YFSETQ. CDR3 coding DNA: TGCGCCAGCAGCCCGGCGGGCAGGCCTAACTATGGCTACACCTTC. Protein product: CASSPAGRPNYGYTF.

The rearrangement links TRBV2 to TRBJ1-4, with no clear D. V lost 0 bases and J lost 6, with 2 bases in between. Germline V gene data show CDR1 as SNHLY and CDR2 as FYNNEI. The length of the CDR3 is 12 residues. The CDR3 reads CASSEAYEKLFF. CDR3 bases: TGTGCCAGCAGTGAAGCGTATGAAAAACTGTTTTTT.

The V call is TRBV29-1, the J call TRBJ2-1; D uncertain. The germline gives CDR1 SQVTM, CDR2 ANQGSEA. The CDR3 extends over 13 amino acids. With 7 bases removed from V and 3 bases from J, the gap between germline ends came to 13 bases. CDR3 nucleotides: TGCAGCGCTGAGGAAGGGTTCTACAATGAGCAGTTCTTC. It codes for CSAEEGFYNEQFF.

This clone was seen more than once but under ten times. Different DNA sequences within this sample yield the same CDR3. The chain uses TRBV7-7 and TRBJ2-5, with 9 bases lining up with TRBD1. Unmatched junction bases numbered 2, after V lost 4 bases and J lost 2 bases. From germline, CDR1 is SSHAT and CDR2 FNYEAQ (reference sequence). The CDR3 loop spans 14 amino acids. CDR3: CASSSDRGQETQYF. Here the CDR3 DNA reads TGTGCCAGCAGCTCCGACAGGGGGCAAGAGACCCAGTACTTC.

V is TRBV29-1 and J is TRBJ2-7; D could derive from TRBD1 or TRBD2 (5 bases each). The length of the CDR3 is 16 residues. V lost 6 bases and J 4 bases, leaving 25 bases between the germline ends. CDR1 and CDR2 from the germline V gene are SQVTM and ANQGSEA. CDR3 amino acids: CSVVGAAGITEYEQYF. The CDR3 coding sequence is TGCAGCGTCGTTGGGGCGGCCGGGATCACGGAATACGAGCAGTACTTC.

This clone appeared a few times. This chain joins TRBV30 and TRBJ2-7; weak D call: TRBD2 (5 bases). Germline V gene sequence: CDR1 GTSNPN, CDR2 SVGIG (reference sequence). This CDR3 is built from 14 residues. V lost 1 base, J lost 0 bases, and 10 bases lay in between. The CDR3 loop is CAWSGIGGSYEQYF. CDR3 sequence (DNA): TGTGCCTGGAGTGGCATAGGAGGCTCCTACGAGCAGTACTTC.

The chain has TRBV15 and TRBJ1-2; D unclear. Deletions cut 3 bases from V and 3 bases from J, with 14 bases between. The germline gives CDR1 LNHNV, CDR2 YYDKDF (reference sequence). CDR3 length equals 15 residues. The CDR3 here is CATSSNQAYYYGYTF. The CDR3 nucleotides are TGTGCCACCAGCAGTAATCAGGCCTACTACTATGGCTACACCTTC.

This chain connects TRBV19 to TRBJ1-1; tentatively, D is TRBD1 (5 bases). This CDR3 has 15 amino acids. V dropped 10 bases and J dropped 4 bases, with 22 bases sitting between them. Germline assignment: CDR1 LNHDA and CDR2 SQIVND (reference sequence). The CDR3 DNA reads TGTGCCACAAGGGGCATGGGGATCATGAGCACTGAAGCTTTCTTT. As protein: CATRGMGIMSTEAFF. Together with reference TRBV19 and TRBJ1-1, the CDR3 gives the full variable domain: DGGITQSPKYLFRKEGQNVTLSCEQNLNHDAMYWYRQDPGQGLRLIYYSQIVNDFQKGDIAEGYSVSREKKESFPLTVTSAQKNPTAFYLCATRGMGIMSTEAFFGQGTRLTVV.

The chain joins TRBV29-1 to TRBJ1-1; D remains unclear. CDR3 size: 12 residues. The V gene's germline CDR1 is SQVTM and CDR2 ANQGSEA. V was trimmed by 1 base and J by 3 bases, leaving 6 bases between them. The CDR3 bases are TGCAGCGTTGAAGCGGACCACACTGAAGCTTTCTTT. Translated, it gives CSVEADHTEAFF. The variable domain in full, with the rest retrieved from reference TRBV29-1 and TRBJ1-1, is SAVISQKPSRDICQRGTSLTIQCQVDSQVTMMFWYRQQPGQSLTLIATANQGSEATYESGFVIDKFPISRPNLTFSTLTVSNMSPEDSSIYLCSVEADHTEAFFGQGTRLTVV.

The chain combines TRBV6-5 with TRBJ2-3; a weak D match, TRBD2 (5 bases). V lost 11 bases and J 4 bases, leaving 22 bases between the germline ends. The CDR3 totals 15 residues. Germline V CDR1 and CDR2: MNHEY, SVGAGI. The DNA for the CDR3 is TGTGCCTGTAGACTCCGGTCGAGGGCGTCAGATACGCAGTATTTT. Translating it yields CACRLRSRASDTQYF.

The genes are TRBV30 and TRBJ2-7; D not resolved. The CDR3 spans 11 residues. Trimming pared 8 bases from V and 3 bases from J, leaving 11 bases between. Per germline, CDR1 GTSNPN and CDR2 SVGIG (reference sequence). CDR3 region: CAGALGYEQYF. The CDR3, as DNA: TGTGCCGGCGCGTTGGGCTACGAGCAGTACTTC. The whole variable domain, remainder taken from reference TRBV30 and TRBJ2-7, is SQTIHQWPATLVQPVGSPLSLECTVEGTSNPNLYWYRQAAGRGLQLLFYSVGIGQISSEVPQNLSASRPQDRQFILSSKKLLLSDSGFYLCAGALGYEQYFGPGTRLTVT.

CDR3 protein: CASSVSRDGYSYEQYF. In DNA form, the CDR3 reads TGTGCCAGCAGCGTCTCCCGGGACGGATACTCCTACGAGCAGTACTTC. The V gene is TRBV11-1, the J gene TRBJ2-7, with D perhaps matching TRBD1 or TRBD2 (5 bases each). The germline V and J ends were trimmed by 5 bases and 0 bases, with 17 bases remaining between them. The CDR3 length is 16 residues. From germline, CDR1 is SGHAT and CDR2 FQDESV (reference sequence).

The V and J genes are TRBV9 and TRBJ1-6; no clear D. CDR1 and CDR2 (germline): SGDLS, YYNGEE. The V and J ends lost 0 bases and 3 bases respectively, with 13 bases between them. The CDR3 has 17 residues. The CDR3 DNA reads TGTGCCAGCAGCGTAGAACCCGGACGGTTCTATAATTCACCCCTCCACTTT. Its protein is CASSVEPGRFYNSPLHF.

The V call is TRBV29-1, the J call TRBJ2-2, with 10 bases identical to TRBD2. Germline assignment: CDR1 SQVTM and CDR2 ANQGSEA. J was trimmed by 4 bases and V by 1 base; bases with no gene match: 9. The CDR3 is 17 amino acids. CDR3 coding DNA: TGCAGCGTTGAAGGTCTAGCGGGGGCAGGACTCACCGGGGAGCTGTTTTTT. Its protein is CSVEGLAGAGLTGELFF.

CDR3 residues: CASRMIFRDEKLFF. The CDR3 nucleotides read TGCGCCAGCAGGATGATATTCAGAGATGAAAAACTGTTTTTT. The rearrangement uses TRBV5-1 and TRBJ1-4; D ambiguous. Germline CDR1 reads SGHRS; CDR2 reads YFSETQ. V dropped 5 bases and J dropped 6 bases, with 14 bases sitting between them. The CDR3 covers 14 residues.

The chain carries TRBV14 and TRBJ1-2, with TRBD1 as a possible D gene (5 bases). Looked up from germline, CDR1 is SGHDN and CDR2 is FVKESK. Trimming removed 2 bases at V and 4 bases at J, with 23 bases between. The CDR3 contains 18 residues. The CDR3 DNA reads TGTGCCAGCAGCCAAACCCCCGGGCGACGGGACCGCCTCTATGGCTACACCTTC. Translated: CASSQTPGRRDRLYGYTF.

V and J are TRBV29-1 and TRBJ1-1; D is undetermined. Germline CDR1 reads SQVTM; CDR2 reads ANQGSEA. Trimming pared 7 bases from V and 4 bases from J, leaving 10 bases between. This CDR3 is built from 11 residues. CDR3: CSGWASTEAFF. The CDR3, as DNA: TGCAGCGGCTGGGCGAGCACTGAAGCTTTCTTT.

The J gene is TRBJ2-2, the V gene TRBV6-1; D not certain. The CDR3 has 11 amino acids. The germline V gene has CDR1 MNHNS and CDR2 SASEGT. V was shortened by 5 bases and J by 3 bases, with 1 base between the two germline ends. The CDR3 here is CASSHTGELFF. CDR3 nucleotide sequence: TGTGCCAGCAGTCACACCGGGGAGCTGTTTTTT.

The chain employs TRBV4-2 and TRBJ2-3, with 15 positions matching TRBD2. V lost 4 bases and J lost 2; bases outside the gene matches: 7. The germline V gene has CDR1 LGHNA and CDR2 YNFKEQ. The CDR3 has 18 residues. The CDR3 sequence: CASSRKGTSGGNTDTQYF. CDR3 in DNA: TGTGCCAGCAGCCGCAAGGGGACTAGCGGGGGGAACACAGATACGCAGTATTTT.

CDR3 sequence (DNA): TGCAGCGCCCCGGGGACAGGAGGGAACGAGCAGTACTTC. This sequence encodes CSAPGTGGNEQYF. The gene calls are TRBV29-1 and TRBJ2-7, with 8 bases aligning to TRBD1. The V gene's germline CDR1 is SQVTM and CDR2 ANQGSEA. Trimming removed 7 bases from V and 5 bases from J; junction bases left unmatched: 10. The CDR3 extends over 13 amino acids.

This chain connects TRBV5-1 to TRBJ2-3; no clear D. Trimming stripped 4 bases from V and 4 bases from J, with 16 bases between. The CDR3 contains 15 residues. Germline lookup yields CDR1 SGHRS and CDR2 YFSETQ. The CDR3 DNA sequence: TGCGCCAGCAGCCCGAATTCCGCGGCGGCAGATACGCAGTATTTT. It is translated as CASSPNSAAADTQYF. The complete variable domain, with remaining parts taken from reference TRBV5-1 and TRBJ2-3, reads KAGVTQTPRYLIKTRGQQVTLSCSPISGHRSVSWYQQTPGQGLQFLFEYFSETQRNKGNFPGRFSGRQFSNSRSEMNVSTLELGDSALYLCASSPNSAAADTQYFGPGTRLTVL.

V gene TRBV9 combines with J gene TRBJ2-4, with D perhaps assigned TRBD1 or TRBD2 (5 bases each). Germline lookup yields CDR1 SGDLS and CDR2 YYNGEE. Trimming removed 0 bases from V and 0 bases from J, with 16 bases in between. The CDR3 runs 18 residues. The CDR3 region has the DNA TGTGCCAGCAGCGTAGGAGGGGTTGCAGGATTAGCCAAAAACATTCAGTACTTC. It encodes CASSVGGVAGLAKNIQYF.

This clone turned up a few times. In DNA form, the CDR3 reads TGTGCCAGCAGCCCTTACCAGGGTGGCTACACCTTC. Encoded protein: CASSPYQGGYTF. The V gene is TRBV7-9, the J gene TRBJ1-2; possibly TRBD1 for D (5 bases). CDR3 length equals 12 residues. Germline V gene data show CDR1 as SEHNR and CDR2 as FQNEAQ (reference sequence). Trimming left V 5 bases short and J 7 bases short, with 11 bases between.

V and J are TRBV6-6 and TRBJ1-6, with D possibly TRBD1 on 5 matching bases. Trimming pared 0 bases from V and 7 bases from J, leaving 7 bases between. CDR1 and CDR2 from the germline V gene are MNHNY and SVGAGI (reference sequence). The length of the CDR3 is 14 residues. As DNA, the CDR3 is TGTGCCAGCAGTTACTCCGGGGGGAATTCACCCCTCCACTTT. Encoded protein: CASSYSGGNSPLHF.

The V and J genes are TRBV5-1 and TRBJ2-3; 7 nucleotides line up with TRBD1. J gave up 6 bases and V 3 bases, and 1 base lay outside the gene matches. The germline CDR1 and CDR2 sequences are SGHRS and YFSETQ. CDR3 length: 12 amino acids. The CDR3 region is CASSYRGDTQYF. The CDR3 DNA reads TGCGCCAGCAGCTACAGGGGTGATACGCAGTATTTT.

This clone came up a few times. The gene calls are TRBV7-8 and TRBJ1-5, with a weak D call TRBD1 (6 bases). The CDR3 has 15 residues. V was pared by 5 bases and J by 5 bases, with 16 bases between. CDR1 and CDR2 from the germline V gene are SGHVS and FQNEAQ. CDR3 nucleotide sequence: TGTGCCAGCAGCGTGACAGGTATGCGCGATCAGCCCCAGCATTTT. This translates into CASSVTGMRDQPQHF.

The gene calls are TRBV27 and TRBJ1-3; no definite D call. The CDR3 has 16 amino acids. The germline CDR1 and CDR2 sequences are MNHEY and SMNVEV (reference sequence). V was pared by 5 bases and J by 0 bases, with 14 bases between. CDR3 DNA sequence: TGTGCCAGCAGTCCATCCCTAGGGTACTCTGGAAACACCATATATTTT. Encoded protein: CASSPSLGYSGNTIYF.

V is TRBV4-2 and J is TRBJ2-7; D gene uncertain. The V and J ends lost 0 bases and 3 bases respectively, with 6 bases between them. From germline, CDR1 is LGHNA and CDR2 YNFKEQ. The CDR3 length is 13 residues. This CDR3 reads CASSQDYYYEQYF. CDR3 sequence (DNA): TGTGCCAGCAGCCAAGATTACTACTACGAGCAGTACTTC.

The chain joins TRBV2 to TRBJ1-2; 8 bases agree with TRBD1. Trimming took 6 bases from V and 8 from J; bases not matched to a gene: 11. In germline, CDR1 is SNHLY, CDR2 FYNNEI. CDR3 size: 14 residues. The CDR3 DNA reads TGTGCCAGCAGCGCCAGGCAGGGGGCTTGGGGCTACACCTTC. Amino acid sequence: CASSARQGAWGYTF.

This clone has just a few counts. The chain carries TRBV6-1 and TRBJ1-1; D not certain. From germline, CDR1 is MNHNS and CDR2 SASEGT. This CDR3 has 13 amino acids. Trimming took off 2 bases at V and 4 bases at J, with 8 bases between the two ends. The CDR3: CASSESSLTEAFF. In nucleotides, the CDR3 is TGTGCCAGCAGTGAATCGAGTCTCACTGAAGCTTTCTTT.